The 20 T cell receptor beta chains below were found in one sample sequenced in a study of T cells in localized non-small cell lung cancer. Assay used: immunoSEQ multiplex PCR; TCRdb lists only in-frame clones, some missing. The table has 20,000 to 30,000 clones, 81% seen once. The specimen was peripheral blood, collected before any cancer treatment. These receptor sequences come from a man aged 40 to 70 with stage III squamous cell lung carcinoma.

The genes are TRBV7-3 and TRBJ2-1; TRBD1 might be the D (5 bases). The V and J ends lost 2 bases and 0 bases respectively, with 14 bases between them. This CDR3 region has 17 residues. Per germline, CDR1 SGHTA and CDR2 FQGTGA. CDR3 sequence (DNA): TGTGCCAGCAGCTTATATCAGGGAAGGAGCTCCTACAATGAGCAGTTCTTC. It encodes CASSLYQGRSSYNEQFF.

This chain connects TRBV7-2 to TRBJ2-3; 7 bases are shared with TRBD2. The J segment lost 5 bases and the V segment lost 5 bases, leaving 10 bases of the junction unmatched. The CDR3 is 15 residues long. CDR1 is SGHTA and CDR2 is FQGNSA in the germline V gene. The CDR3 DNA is TGTGCCAGCAGCCGCGGGTGGCGGGGGTTAGATACGCAGTATTTT. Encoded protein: CASSRGWRGLDTQYF.

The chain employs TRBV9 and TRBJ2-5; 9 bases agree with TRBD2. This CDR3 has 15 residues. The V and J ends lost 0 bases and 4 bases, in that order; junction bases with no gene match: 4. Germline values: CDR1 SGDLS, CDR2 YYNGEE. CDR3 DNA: TGTGCCAGCAGCGTAGGCGGGAGGGAGGGAGAGACCCAGTACTTC. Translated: CASSVGGREGETQYF.

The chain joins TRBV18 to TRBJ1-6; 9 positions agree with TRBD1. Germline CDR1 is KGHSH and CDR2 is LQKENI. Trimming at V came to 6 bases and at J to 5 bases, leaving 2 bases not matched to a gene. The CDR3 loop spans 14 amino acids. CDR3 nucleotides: TGTGCCAGCTCCAGGGACAGGGATAATTCACCCCTCCACTTT. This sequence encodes CASSRDRDNSPLHF.

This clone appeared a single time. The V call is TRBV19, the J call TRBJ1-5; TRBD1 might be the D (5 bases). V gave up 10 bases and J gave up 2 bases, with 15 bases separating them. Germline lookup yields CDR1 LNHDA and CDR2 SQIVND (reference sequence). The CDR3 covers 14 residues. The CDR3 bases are TGTGCCATCCCAACGCGGGGGTGCAATCAGCCCCAGCATTTT. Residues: CAIPTRGCNQPQHF.

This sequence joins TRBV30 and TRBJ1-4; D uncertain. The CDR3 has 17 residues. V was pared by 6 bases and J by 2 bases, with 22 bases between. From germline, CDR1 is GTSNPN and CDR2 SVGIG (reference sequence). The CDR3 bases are TGTGCCTGCCTCGCGGGTGGCCTACTCTCGACTAATGAAAAACTGTTTTTT. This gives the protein CACLAGGLLSTNEKLFF.

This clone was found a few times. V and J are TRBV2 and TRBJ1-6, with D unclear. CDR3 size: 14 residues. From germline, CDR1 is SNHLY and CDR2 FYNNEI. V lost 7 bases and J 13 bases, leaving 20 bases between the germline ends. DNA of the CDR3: TGTGCCAGCATCGCAGACCCATCCATCTCGCCCCTCCACTTT. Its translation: CASIADPSISPLHF. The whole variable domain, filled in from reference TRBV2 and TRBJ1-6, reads EPEVTQTPSHQVTQMGQEVILRCVPISNHLYFYWYRQILGQKVEFLVSFYNNEISEKSEIFDDQFSVERPDGSNFTLKIRSTKLEDSAMYFCASIADPSISPLHFGNGTRLTVT.

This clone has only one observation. CDR3 nucleotides: TGTGCCAGCAGCAAAGCCGGGGGGATTGACTACAATGAGCAGTTCTTC. This encodes CASSKAGGIDYNEQFF. The V call is TRBV7-9, the J call TRBJ2-1; 7 bases fit TRBD2. Germline trimming cut 5 bases from V and 3 bases from J; bases unmatched to any gene: 10. CDR1 SEHNR and CDR2 FQNEAQ come from the germline V gene (reference sequence). The CDR3 is 16 amino acids. Together with reference TRBV7-9 and TRBJ2-1, the CDR3 gives the full variable domain: DTGVSQNPRHKITKRGQNVTFRCDPISEHNRLYWYRQTLGQGPEFLTYFQNEAQLEKSRLLSDRFSAERPKGSFSTLEIQRTEQGDSAMYLCASSKAGGIDYNEQFFGPGTRLTVL.

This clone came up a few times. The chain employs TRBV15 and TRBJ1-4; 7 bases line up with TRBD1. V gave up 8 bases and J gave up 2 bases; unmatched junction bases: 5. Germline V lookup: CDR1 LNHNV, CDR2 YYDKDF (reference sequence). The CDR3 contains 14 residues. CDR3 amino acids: CATWDRGTNEKLFF. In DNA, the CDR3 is TGTGCCACCTGGGACAGAGGCACTAATGAAAAACTGTTTTTT.

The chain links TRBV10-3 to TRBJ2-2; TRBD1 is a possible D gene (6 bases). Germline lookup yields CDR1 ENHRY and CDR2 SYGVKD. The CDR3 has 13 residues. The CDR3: CGTKAGDTGELFF. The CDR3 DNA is TGTGGCACCAAGGCAGGGGACACCGGGGAGCTGTTTTTT.

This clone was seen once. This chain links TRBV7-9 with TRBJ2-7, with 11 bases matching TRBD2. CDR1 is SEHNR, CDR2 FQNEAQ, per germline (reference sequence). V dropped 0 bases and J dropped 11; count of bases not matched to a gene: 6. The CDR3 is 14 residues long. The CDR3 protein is CASSLAGTSGKEYF. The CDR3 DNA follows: TGTGCCAGCAGCTTAGCGGGGACTAGCGGCAAGGAGTACTTC.

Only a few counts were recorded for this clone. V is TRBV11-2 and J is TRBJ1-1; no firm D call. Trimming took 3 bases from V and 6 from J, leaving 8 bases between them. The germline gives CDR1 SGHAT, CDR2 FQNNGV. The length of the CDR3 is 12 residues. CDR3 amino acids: CASSFWESEAFF. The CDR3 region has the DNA TGTGCCAGCAGCTTCTGGGAGTCTGAAGCTTTCTTT.

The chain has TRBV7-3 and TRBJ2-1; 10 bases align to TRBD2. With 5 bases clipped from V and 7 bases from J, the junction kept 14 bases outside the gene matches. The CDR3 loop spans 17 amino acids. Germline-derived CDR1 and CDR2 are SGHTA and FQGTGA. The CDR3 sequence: CASSPSLGLAPGNEQFF. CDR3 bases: TGTGCCAGCAGCCCGAGCTTGGGACTAGCGCCCGGGAATGAGCAGTTCTTC.

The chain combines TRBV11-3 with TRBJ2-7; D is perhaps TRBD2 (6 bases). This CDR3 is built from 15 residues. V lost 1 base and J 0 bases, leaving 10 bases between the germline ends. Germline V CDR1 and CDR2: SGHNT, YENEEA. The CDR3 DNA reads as TGTGCCAGCAGCTTAGCTGGAGGGCCCTCCTACGAGCAGTACTTC. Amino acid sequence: CASSLAGGPSYEQYF.

CDR3: CASSRRATGATNEKLFF. The CDR3 coding sequence is TGTGCCAGCAGCCGAAGGGCGACAGGGGCAACTAATGAAAAACTGTTTTTT. The rearrangement links TRBV7-2 to TRBJ1-4; 8 bases agree with TRBD1. After removal of 5 bases from V and 0 bases from J, the junction contained 8 bases not matched to a gene. Germline assignment: CDR1 SGHTA and CDR2 FQGNSA. The CDR3 totals 17 residues.

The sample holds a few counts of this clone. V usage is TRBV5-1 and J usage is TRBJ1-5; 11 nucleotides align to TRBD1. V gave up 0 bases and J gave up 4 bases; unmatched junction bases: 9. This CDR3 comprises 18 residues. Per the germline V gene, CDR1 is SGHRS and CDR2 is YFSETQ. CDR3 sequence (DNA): TGCGCCAGCAGCTTGGGAAGGACAGGGGGCGAGAAAAATCAGCCCCAGCATTTT. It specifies CASSLGRTGGEKNQPQHF.

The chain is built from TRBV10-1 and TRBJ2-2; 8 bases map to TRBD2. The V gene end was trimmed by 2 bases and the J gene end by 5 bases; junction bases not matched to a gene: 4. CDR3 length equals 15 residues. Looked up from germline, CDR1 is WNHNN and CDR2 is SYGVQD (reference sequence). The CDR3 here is CASSERGGRTGELFF. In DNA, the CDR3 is TGCGCCAGCAGTGAGCGGGGGGGGAGGACCGGGGAGCTGTTTTTT.

This CDR3 is CATSRELANEKLFF. CDR3 DNA sequence: TGTGCCACCAGCAGAGAATTGGCTAATGAAAAACTGTTTTTT. This chain connects TRBV15 to TRBJ1-4; no clear D. The V gene's germline CDR1 is LNHNV and CDR2 YYDKDF (reference sequence). V lost 0 bases to trimming and J lost 3 bases, with 5 bases between them. The CDR3 runs 14 residues.

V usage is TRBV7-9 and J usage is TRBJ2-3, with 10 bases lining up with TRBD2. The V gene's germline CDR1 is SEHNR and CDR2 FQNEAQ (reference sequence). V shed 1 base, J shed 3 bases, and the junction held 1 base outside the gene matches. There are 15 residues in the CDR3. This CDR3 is CASSLGLAGTDTQYF. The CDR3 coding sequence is TGTGCCAGCAGCTTAGGACTAGCGGGTACAGATACGCAGTATTTT.

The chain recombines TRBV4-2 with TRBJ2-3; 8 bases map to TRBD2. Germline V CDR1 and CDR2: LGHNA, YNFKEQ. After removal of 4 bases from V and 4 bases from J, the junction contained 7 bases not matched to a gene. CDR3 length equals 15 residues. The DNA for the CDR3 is TGTGCCAGCAGCCCGTCGGGAGGGAGGTCAGATACGCAGTATTTT. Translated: CASSPSGGRSDTQYF.